The 21 T cell receptor beta chains below were found in one sample sequenced in a study of T cells in Graves' hyperthyroidism and ophthalmopathy (dated by TCRdb to about 2019). Library creation used multiplex PCR. Data came from an Illumina HiSeq 2000. The TCR beta CDR3 regions were amplified from the RNA transcripts. The TCR CDR3 was subjected to a first round of RT-PCR using the HTBI primer set and the Qiagen OneStep RT-PCR kit. TCRdb applied fastp at Q25 and MiXCR to the public reads, then kept only in-frame beta chains. Under each unique CDR3 protein, matching rows form one entry showing the most common genes and DNA. The sample profile shows 450,000 to 650,000 distinct CDR3 sequences; approximately 15% of them were found once. The ten top clones hold approximately 6.4% of the sample. The specimen sequenced was blood. The source is a woman aged 18-35 years with Graves' ophthalmopathy.

The V and J genes are TRBV27 and TRBJ1-5; no clear D gene. Germline V gene data show CDR1 as MNHEY and CDR2 as SMNVEV (reference sequence). CDR3 size: 14 residues. V was shortened by 0 bases and J by 3 bases, with 6 bases between the two germline ends. CDR3 nucleotides: TGTGCCAGCAGTTTATCGAGGGACAATCAGCCCCAGCATTTT. It encodes CASSLSRDNQPQHF.

This clonotype has a count of ten or more. The chain links TRBV12-3 or TRBV12-4 to TRBJ1-5; D is unclear. There are 11 residues in the CDR3. Trimming pared 6 bases from V and 6 bases from J, leaving 6 bases between. This CDR3 reads CASSHTQPQHF. For the CDR3, the DNA is TGTGCCAGCAGCCATACTCAGCCCCAGCATTTT.

This clonotype was picked up many times. The V and J genes are TRBV9 and TRBJ2-3, with 13 bases identical to TRBD2. Germline-derived CDR1 and CDR2 are SGDLS and YYNGEE. V shed 4 bases and J 4 bases; nucleotides not matched to a gene: 9. CDR3 length equals 17 residues. CDR3 sequence (DNA): TGTGCCAGCAGCCCAGAACCGGGACTAGCGGGACCAGATACGCAGTATTTT. Translating it yields CASSPEPGLAGPDTQYF.

This clonotype was detected many times. The CDR3 coding sequence is TGCAGTGGAGCAACGGACTCCACAGATACGCAGTATTTT. Residues: CSGATDSTDTQYF. This chain uses TRBV20-1 with TRBJ2-3; possibly TRBD2 for D (5 bases). Trimming stripped 7 bases from V and 2 bases from J, with 13 bases between. The CDR3 is 13 amino acids. Germline V gene sequence: CDR1 DFQATT, CDR2 SNEGSKA (reference sequence).

This clonotype was counted many times. The chain employs TRBV20-1 and TRBJ1-1, with 7 bases that match TRBD1. The CDR3 covers 15 residues. CDR1 and CDR2 (germline): DFQATT, SNEGSKA (reference sequence). Trimming took 7 bases from V and 4 from J; bases not matched to a gene: 15. The DNA for the CDR3 is TGCAGTGTTAAGACGGGGAGGGGGCTTGGCACTGAAGCTTTCTTT. It codes for CSVKTGRGLGTEAFF.

In its sample, this clonotype was seen many times. This rearrangement joins TRBV29-1 to TRBJ2-7; tentatively, D is TRBD2 (5 bases). Germline CDR1 SQVTM, CDR2 ANQGSEA. Trimming removed 1 base from V and 4 bases from J, with 14 bases in between. The CDR3 extends over 14 amino acids. CDR3 in amino acids: CSVEGIDGDYEQYF. The CDR3 DNA reads as TGCAGCGTTGAAGGGATCGACGGGGATTACGAGCAGTACTTC.

The chain uses TRBV5-1 and TRBJ2-3; D remains ambiguous. Trimming cost V 4 bases and J 2 bases, with 8 bases left between them. CDR1 and CDR2 from the germline V gene are SGHRS and YFSETQ. The CDR3 runs 13 residues. The DNA of the CDR3 is TGCGCCAGCAGCCAGATTCACACAGATACGCAGTATTTT. Its protein is CASSQIHTDTQYF.

Many counts were recorded for this clonotype. The rearrangement joins TRBV6-1 to TRBJ2-1, with TRBD1 matching 9 bases. This CDR3 spans 15 amino acids. Germline CDR1 and CDR2: MNHNS and SASEGT. Germline trimming cut 7 bases from V and 4 bases from J; bases unmatched to any gene: 8. The CDR3 loop reads CASIEPTGGYNEQFF. CDR3 nucleotide sequence: TGTGCCAGCATCGAGCCGACAGGGGGGTACAATGAGCAGTTCTTC.

There are many counts of this clonotype. The V gene is TRBV24-1, the J gene TRBJ2-1; possibly TRBD2 for D (6 bases). V lost 2 bases, J lost 1 base, and 11 bases lay in between. CDR1 KGHDR and CDR2 SFDVKD come from the germline V gene. The CDR3 is made up of 16 amino acids. The CDR3 nucleotides are TGTGCCACCAGTGATTGGGACGGGAGTTCCTACAATGAGCAGTTCTTC. This encodes CATSDWDGSSYNEQFF.

This clonotype was counted at least ten times. This chain links TRBV2 with TRBJ1-5, with D uncertain. Germline V gives CDR1 SNHLY, CDR2 FYNNEI. This CDR3 has 11 amino acids. Trimming left V 11 bases short and J 4 bases short, with 9 bases between. The CDR3 sequence: CAAGGNQPQHF. Here the CDR3 DNA reads TGTGCCGCGGGCGGTAATCAGCCCCAGCATTTT.

This clonotype has at least ten counts. V usage is TRBV12-5 and J usage is TRBJ1-2; TRBD1 might be the D (6 bases). Germline V gives CDR1 LGHNT, CDR2 FRNRAP. V lost 1 base and J 8 bases, leaving 8 bases between the germline ends. CDR3 size: 12 residues. The CDR3 loop is CASGLGTDGYTF. For the CDR3, the DNA is TGTGCTAGTGGTTTGGGGACAGACGGCTACACCTTC.

This clonotype was seen ten or more times. The chain recombines TRBV7-8 with TRBJ1-5, with 7 bases aligning to TRBD1. With 5 bases clipped from V and 3 bases from J, the junction kept 10 bases outside the gene matches. The CDR3 is made up of 16 amino acids. Per the germline V gene, CDR1 is SGHVS and CDR2 is FQNEAQ. CDR3 sequence: CASSIQGSGNNQPQHF. The CDR3 bases are TGTGCCAGCAGCATACAGGGGAGTGGAAACAATCAGCCCCAGCATTTT.

This clonotype was seen many times. The chain couples TRBV12-3 or TRBV12-4 to TRBJ2-7; no reliable D call. The CDR3 consists of 12 residues. V was trimmed by 5 bases and J by 0 bases, leaving 5 bases between them. CDR3 in DNA: TGTGCCAGCAGTCGACACTCCTACGAGCAGTACTTC. This encodes CASSRHSYEQYF.

This clonotype has only a few counts. This chain links TRBV6-1 with TRBJ1-4; D call uncertain. V was pared by 4 bases and J by 7 bases, with 13 bases between. The V gene's germline CDR1 is MNHNS and CDR2 SASEGT. The CDR3 contains 14 residues. The CDR3 DNA is TGTGCCAGCAGTGCGACGGTTACAATTGAAAAACTGTTTTTT. This encodes CASSATVTIEKLFF.

This clonotype appeared many times. This rearrangement joins TRBV12-3 or TRBV12-4 to TRBJ2-3, with D perhaps TRBD1 (6 bases). The CDR3 loop spans 16 amino acids. Trimming left V 6 bases short and J 0 bases short, with 16 bases between. In nucleotides, the CDR3 is TGTGCCAGCAGGCCCTCCGGACAGAAAAGCACAGATACGCAGTATTTT. Its protein is CASRPSGQKSTDTQYF.

This clonotype has at least ten counts. CDR3 coding DNA: TGTGCCAGCAGTTACCTAAAAGTTGGTAGCCCCGATACGCAGTATTTT. Its translation: CASSYLKVGSPDTQYF. V usage is TRBV6-2 or TRBV6-3 and J usage is TRBJ2-3, with D uncertain. Germline assignment: CDR1 MNHEY and CDR2 SVGEGT. V lost 2 bases to trimming and J lost 6 bases, with 18 bases between them. The CDR3 consists of 16 residues.

This clonotype was counted a few times. A much larger clone is a single base away; this may be a read error. The chain uses TRBV11-2 and TRBJ1-3; 7 bases are shared with TRBD1. CDR3 length: 15 amino acids. Germline CDR1 and CDR2: SGHAT and FQNNGV. Trimming removed 5 bases from V and 8 bases from J; junction bases left unmatched: 12. CDR3 protein: CASSTRQGRGDTIYF. The CDR3 DNA sequence: TGTGCCAGCAGCACCCGACAGGGTCGGGGAGACACCATATATTTT.

The sample holds many counts of this clonotype. The rearrangement joins TRBV7-2 to TRBJ2-1; 8 bases map to TRBD1. Per the germline V gene, CDR1 is SGHTA and CDR2 is FQGNSA. This CDR3 comprises 15 residues. With V trimmed by 5 bases and J by 5 bases, 8 bases remained unmatched. As DNA, the CDR3 is TGTGCCAGCAGCCCAGACAGGGGTACTAACAATGAGCAGTTCTTC. Protein sequence: CASSPDRGTNNEQFF.

Comment on this clonotype: Since the CDR3 does not end with the conserved phenylalanine or tryptophan, this likely comes from a read error. The genes are TRBV20-1 and TRBJ2-1; TRBD2 matches 8 bases. Germline V gene data show CDR1 as DFQATT and CDR2 as SNEGSKA (reference sequence). The CDR3 is 15 residues long. The ends lost 3 bases at V and 1 base at J; junction bases unmatched: 5. The CDR3 DNA reads TGCAGTGCTAGGTACGGGAGGGTATCCTACAATGAGCAGTTCCTC. This codes for CSARYGRVSYNEQFL.

This clonotype was counted a few times. The J gene is TRBJ2-1, the V gene TRBV25-1; 9 bases are a match to TRBD2. Trimming at V came to 1 base and at J to 15 bases, leaving 10 bases not matched to a gene. Germline lookup yields CDR1 MGHDK and CDR2 SYGVNS. The CDR3 is made up of 14 amino acids. CDR3 DNA: TGTGCCAGCAGTGAATTTGGCGGCGGGAGGGAACCGTTCTTC. It translates to CASSEFGGGREPFF.

This clonotype appeared many times. This chain links TRBV10-3 with TRBJ2-7; 10 bases map to TRBD2. Germline V gene lookup returns CDR1 ENHRY and CDR2 SYGVKD. CDR3 length: 15 amino acids. The V segment lost 9 bases and the J segment 3 bases; nucleotides outside the gene matches: 11. The CDR3 spells CAMANSGRRVYEQYF. CDR3 in DNA: TGTGCCATGGCTAATAGCGGGAGGAGGGTCTACGAGCAGTACTTC.